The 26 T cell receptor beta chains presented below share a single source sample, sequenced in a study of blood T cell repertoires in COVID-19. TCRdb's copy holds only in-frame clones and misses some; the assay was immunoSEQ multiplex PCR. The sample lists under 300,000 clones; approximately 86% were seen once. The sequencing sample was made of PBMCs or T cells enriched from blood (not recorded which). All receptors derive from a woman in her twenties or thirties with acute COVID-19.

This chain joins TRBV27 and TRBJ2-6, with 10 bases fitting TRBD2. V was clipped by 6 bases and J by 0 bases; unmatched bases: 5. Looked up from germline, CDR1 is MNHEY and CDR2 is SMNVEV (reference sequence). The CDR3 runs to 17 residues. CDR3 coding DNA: TGTGCCAGCAGGGGCGGACTAGCGGCCTCTGGGGCCAACGTCCTGACTTTC. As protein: CASRGGLAASGANVLTF. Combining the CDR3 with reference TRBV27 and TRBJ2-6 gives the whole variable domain EAQVTQNPRYLITVTGKKLTVTCSQNMNHEYMSWYRQDPGLGLRQIYYSMNVEVTDKGDVPEGYKVSRKEKRNFPLILESPSPNQTSLYFCASRGGLAASGANVLTFGAGSRLTVL.

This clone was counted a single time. The CDR3 loop is CASSIAGLPNEKLFF. CDR3 DNA: TGTGCCAGTAGTATAGCTGGGCTTCCTAATGAAAAACTGTTTTTT. V is TRBV19 and J is TRBJ1-4; D ambiguous. The CDR3 length is 15 residues. Per the germline V gene, CDR1 is LNHDA and CDR2 is SQIVND (reference sequence). Trimming took off 1 base at V and 3 bases at J, with 9 bases between the two ends.

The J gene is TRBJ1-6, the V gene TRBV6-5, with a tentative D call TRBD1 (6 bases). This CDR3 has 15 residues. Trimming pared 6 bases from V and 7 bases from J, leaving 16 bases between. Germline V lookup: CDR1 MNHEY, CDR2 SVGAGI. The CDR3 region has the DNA TGTGCCAGCAGACTAAAGGGGGGGTTCAATTCACCCCTCCACTTT. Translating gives CASRLKGGFNSPLHF.

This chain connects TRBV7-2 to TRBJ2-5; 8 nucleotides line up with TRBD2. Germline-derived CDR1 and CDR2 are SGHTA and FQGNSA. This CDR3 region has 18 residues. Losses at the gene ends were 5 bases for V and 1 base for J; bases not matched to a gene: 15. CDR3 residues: CASSPRRGLGPGQETQYF. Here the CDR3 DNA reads TGTGCCAGCAGCCCACGGAGGGGACTAGGGCCCGGCCAAGAGACCCAGTACTTC.

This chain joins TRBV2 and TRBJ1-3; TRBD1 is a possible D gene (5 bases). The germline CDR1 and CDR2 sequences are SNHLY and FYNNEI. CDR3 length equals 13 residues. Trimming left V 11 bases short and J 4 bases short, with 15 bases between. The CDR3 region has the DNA TGTGCCTCTTTGGGGGGTGACGGAAACACCATATATTTT. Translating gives CASLGGDGNTIYF. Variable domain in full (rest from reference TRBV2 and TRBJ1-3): EPEVTQTPSHQVTQMGQEVILRCVPISNHLYFYWYRQILGQKVEFLVSFYNNEISEKSEIFDDQFSVERPDGSNFTLKIRSTKLEDSAMYFCASLGGDGNTIYFGEGSWLTVV.

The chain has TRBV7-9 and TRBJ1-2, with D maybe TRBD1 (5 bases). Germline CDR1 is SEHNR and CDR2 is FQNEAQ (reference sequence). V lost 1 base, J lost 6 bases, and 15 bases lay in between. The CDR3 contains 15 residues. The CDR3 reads CASSLGGARAHGYTF. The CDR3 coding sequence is TGTGCCAGCAGCTTAGGTGGGGCCAGGGCTCATGGCTACACCTTC.

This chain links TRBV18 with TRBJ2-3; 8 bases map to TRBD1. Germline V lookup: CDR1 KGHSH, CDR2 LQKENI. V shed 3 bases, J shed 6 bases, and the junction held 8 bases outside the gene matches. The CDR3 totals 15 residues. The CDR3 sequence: CASSPAGGLVDTQYF. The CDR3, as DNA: TGTGCCAGCTCACCGGCAGGGGGCCTCGTCGATACGCAGTATTTT.

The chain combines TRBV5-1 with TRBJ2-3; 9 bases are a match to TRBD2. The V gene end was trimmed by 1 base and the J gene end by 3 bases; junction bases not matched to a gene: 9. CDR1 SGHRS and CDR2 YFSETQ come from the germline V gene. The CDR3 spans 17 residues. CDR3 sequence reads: CASSLTEAGGRTDTQYF. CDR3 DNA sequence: TGCGCCAGCAGCTTGACGGAGGCGGGGGGGCGGACAGATACGCAGTATTTT.

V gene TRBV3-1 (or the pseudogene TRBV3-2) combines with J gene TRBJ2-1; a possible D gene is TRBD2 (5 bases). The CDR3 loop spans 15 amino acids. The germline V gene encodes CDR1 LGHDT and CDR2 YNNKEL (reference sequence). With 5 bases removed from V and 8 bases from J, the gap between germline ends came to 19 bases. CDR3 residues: CASSRIAIANDEQFF. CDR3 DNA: TGTGCCAGCAGCAGAATAGCGATTGCTAACGATGAGCAGTTCTTC.

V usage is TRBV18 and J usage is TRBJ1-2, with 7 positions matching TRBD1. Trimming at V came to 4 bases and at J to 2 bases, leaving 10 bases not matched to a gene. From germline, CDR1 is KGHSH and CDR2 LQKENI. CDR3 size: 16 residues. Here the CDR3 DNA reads TGTGCCAGCTCACAGATACCGGGACAGAAGAACTATGGCTACACCTTC. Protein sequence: CASSQIPGQKNYGYTF. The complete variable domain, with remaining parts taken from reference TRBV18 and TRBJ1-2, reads NAGVMQNPRHLVRRRGQEARLRCSPMKGHSHVYWYRQLPEEGLKFMVYLQKENIIDESGMPKERFSAEFPKEGPSILRIQQVVRGDSAAYFCASSQIPGQKNYGYTFGSGTRLTVV.

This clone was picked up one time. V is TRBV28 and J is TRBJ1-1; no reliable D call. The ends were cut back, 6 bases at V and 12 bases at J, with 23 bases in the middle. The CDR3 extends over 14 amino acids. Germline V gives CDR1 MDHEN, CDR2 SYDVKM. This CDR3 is CASSPLSEGGKTFF. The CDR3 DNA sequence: TGTGCCAGCAGCCCCCTATCCGAGGGAGGGAAAACTTTCTTT.

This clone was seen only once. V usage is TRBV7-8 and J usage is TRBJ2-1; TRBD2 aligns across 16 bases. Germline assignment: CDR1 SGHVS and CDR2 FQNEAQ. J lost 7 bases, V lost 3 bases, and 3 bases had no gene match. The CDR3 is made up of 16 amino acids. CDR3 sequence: CASSLGLAGGLNEQFF. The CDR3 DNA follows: TGTGCCAGCAGCTTGGGACTAGCGGGGGGGTTGAATGAGCAGTTCTTC. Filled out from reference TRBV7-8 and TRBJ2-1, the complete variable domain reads GAGVSQSPRYKVAKRGQDVALRCDPISGHVSLFWYQQALGQGPEFLTYFQNEAQLDKSGLPSDRFFAERPEGSVSTLKIQRTQQEDSAVYLCASSLGLAGGLNEQFFGPGTRLTVL.

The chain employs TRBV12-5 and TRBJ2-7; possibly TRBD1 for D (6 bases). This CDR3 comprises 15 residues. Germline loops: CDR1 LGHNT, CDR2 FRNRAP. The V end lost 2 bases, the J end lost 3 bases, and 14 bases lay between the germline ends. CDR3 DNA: TGTGCTAGTGGTTTGATCGGGACAACGCTCTACGAGCAGTACTTC. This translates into CASGLIGTTLYEQYF.

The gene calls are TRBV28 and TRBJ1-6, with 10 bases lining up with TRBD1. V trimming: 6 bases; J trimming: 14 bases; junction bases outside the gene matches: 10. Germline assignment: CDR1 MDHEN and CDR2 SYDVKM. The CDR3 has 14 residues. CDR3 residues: CASRYRDRGRSLHF. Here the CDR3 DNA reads TGTGCCAGCAGGTACCGGGACAGGGGAAGGTCCCTCCACTTT.

The CDR3 here is CASSYRGFNYGYTF. CDR3 in DNA: TGTGCCAGCAGTTACCGGGGGTTTAACTATGGCTACACCTTC. V usage is TRBV6-5 and J usage is TRBJ1-2; TRBD1 might be the D (5 bases). Germline loops: CDR1 MNHEY, CDR2 SVGAGI. CDR3 size: 14 residues. V lost 2 bases and J 1 base, leaving 8 bases between the germline ends.

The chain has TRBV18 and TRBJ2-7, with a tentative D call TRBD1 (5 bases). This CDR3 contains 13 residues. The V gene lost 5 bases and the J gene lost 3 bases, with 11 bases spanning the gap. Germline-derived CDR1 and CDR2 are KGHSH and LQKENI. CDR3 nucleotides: TGTGCCAGCTCATCAGGGTTGGGCTACGAGCAGTACTTC. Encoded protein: CASSSGLGYEQYF.

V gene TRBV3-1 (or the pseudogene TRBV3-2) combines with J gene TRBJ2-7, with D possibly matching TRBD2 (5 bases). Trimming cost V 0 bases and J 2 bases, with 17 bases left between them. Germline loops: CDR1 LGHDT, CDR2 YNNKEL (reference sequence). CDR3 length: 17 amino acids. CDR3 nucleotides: TGTGCCAGCAGCCAAGATCGGGGAGAAAGGCCAACCTACGAGCAGTACTTC. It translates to CASSQDRGERPTYEQYF.

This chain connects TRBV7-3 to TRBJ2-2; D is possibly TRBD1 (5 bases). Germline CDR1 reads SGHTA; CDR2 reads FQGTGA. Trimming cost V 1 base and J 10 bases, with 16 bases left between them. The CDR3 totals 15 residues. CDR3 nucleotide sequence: TGTGCCAGCAGCTTAAATGGCGCGACAGTTGAGGAGCTGTTTTTT. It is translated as CASSLNGATVEELFF.

The DNA of the CDR3 is TGTGCCAGCAGTTTGGGCGGGGCGGACCCCTATGGCTACACCTTC. Translated: CASSLGGADPYGYTF. The J gene is TRBJ1-2, the V gene TRBV28; D might be TRBD1 (5 bases). CDR3 length equals 15 residues. The V gene lost 3 bases and the J gene lost 4 bases, with 15 bases spanning the gap. CDR1 and CDR2 (germline): MDHEN, SYDVKM.

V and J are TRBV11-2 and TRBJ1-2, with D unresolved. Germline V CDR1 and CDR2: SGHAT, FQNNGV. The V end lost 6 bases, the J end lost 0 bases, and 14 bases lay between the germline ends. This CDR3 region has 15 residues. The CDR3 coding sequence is TGTGCCAGCAGTTCCGGGAGGCCCTCTAACTATGGCTACACCTTC. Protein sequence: CASSSGRPSNYGYTF.

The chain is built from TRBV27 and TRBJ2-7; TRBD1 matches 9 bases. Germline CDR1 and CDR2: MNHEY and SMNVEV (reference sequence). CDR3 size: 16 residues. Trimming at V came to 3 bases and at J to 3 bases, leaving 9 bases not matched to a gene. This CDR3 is CASSFQPGTGIYEQYF. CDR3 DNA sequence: TGTGCCAGCAGTTTTCAACCCGGGACAGGGATCTACGAGCAGTACTTC.

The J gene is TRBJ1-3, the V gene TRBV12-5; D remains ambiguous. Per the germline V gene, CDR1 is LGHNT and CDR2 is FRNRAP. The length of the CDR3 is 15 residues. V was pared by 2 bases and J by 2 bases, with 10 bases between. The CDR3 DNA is TGTGCTAGTGGTTTGTTTGCAGGCCCTGGAAACACCATATATTTT. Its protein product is CASGLFAGPGNTIYF.

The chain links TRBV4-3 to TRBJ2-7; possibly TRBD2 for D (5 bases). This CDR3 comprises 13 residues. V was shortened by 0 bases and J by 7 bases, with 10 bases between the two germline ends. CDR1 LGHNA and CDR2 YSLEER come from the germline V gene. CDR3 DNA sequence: TGCGCCAGCAGCCAAGAGGGAGCCGGAGAGCAGTACTTC. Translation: CASSQEGAGEQYF.

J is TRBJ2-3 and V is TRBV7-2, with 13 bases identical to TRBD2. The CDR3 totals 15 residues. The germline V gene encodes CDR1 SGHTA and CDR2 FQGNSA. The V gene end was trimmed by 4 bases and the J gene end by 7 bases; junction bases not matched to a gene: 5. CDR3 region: CASSYGLAGVNTQYF. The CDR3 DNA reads TGTGCCAGCAGCTACGGACTAGCGGGAGTAAATACGCAGTATTTT.

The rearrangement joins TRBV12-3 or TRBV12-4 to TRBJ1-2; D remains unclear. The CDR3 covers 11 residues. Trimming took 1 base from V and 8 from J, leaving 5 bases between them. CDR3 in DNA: TGTGCCAGCAGTTTAGGGAGAGGCTACACCTTC. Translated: CASSLGRGYTF.

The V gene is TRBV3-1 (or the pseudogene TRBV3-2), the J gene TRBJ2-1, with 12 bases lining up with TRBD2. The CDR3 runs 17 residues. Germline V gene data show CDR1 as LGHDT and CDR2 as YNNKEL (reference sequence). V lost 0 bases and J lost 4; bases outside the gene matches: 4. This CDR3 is CASSQDKGTSGYNEQFF. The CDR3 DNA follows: TGTGCCAGCAGCCAAGATAAGGGGACTAGCGGGTACAATGAGCAGTTCTTC.